This T cell receptor (beta chain) comes out of a study of graft-versus-host responses after intestinal transplantation. Study at large: Transplant recipients had multivisceral, liver-intestinal, or isolated intestinal grafts. Tacrolimus and steroids were given for two to three years to all recipients after anti-thymocyte globulin induction.

Whole-study findings and limits: Declines in HvG clones occurring early post-transplant were associated with peak circulating GvH clone levels. Graft-donor T cell macrochimerism in patients accompanied high graft-versus-host to host-versus-graft clonal ratios in allografts.

The length of the CDR3 is 11 residues. V was cut by 10 bases and J by 3 bases, with 7 bases left in between. Germline V gene lookup returns CDR1 MNHNS and CDR2 SASEGT. Sequenced by immunoSEQ multiplex PCR; TCRdb stores in-frame clones only, minus some. The data contain roughly 99,000 clones, approximately 90% of them singletons. Worth noting for this clone: The antigen remains undetermined.

Sequencing used unstimulated CD4+ T cells sorted from spleen or lymph node cells, obtained before transplant. The sequence derives from a human donor who was the organ donor for an intestinal transplant. The chain combines TRBV6-1 with TRBJ2-1; D is unresolved. CDR3 DNA sequence: TGTGCCACTAGGGACTACAATGAGCAGTTCTTC. Protein: CATRDYNEQFF.